Following are 30 T cell receptor beta chains from one sample sequenced in a study of sequential checkpoint blockade in melanoma. Repertoires were generated with immunoSEQ multiplex PCR, while TCRdb's copy carries only in-frame clones and drops some. This sample carries about 13,000 clones, roughly three quarters of them seen once, and the ten largest clones take about 50%. Treatment specified: randomized to nivolumab then ipilimumab (arm A) or the reverse (arm B). This specimen was CD8+ T cells sorted from blood (inferred from file names), taken from a patient given nivolumab and ipilimumab in sequence. All receptors derive from a human patient with melanoma. Some clones in this sample may be carry-over from other donors' samples.

V gene TRBV7-2 combines with J gene TRBJ1-2; 8 nucleotides align to TRBD1. The CDR3 covers 15 residues. Trimming at V came to 5 bases and at J to 4 bases, leaving 9 bases not matched to a gene. Germline CDR1 and CDR2: SGHTA and FQGNSA. This CDR3 reads CASSPRAGTGYGYTF. The CDR3 DNA reads TGTGCCAGCAGCCCAAGGGCCGGGACAGGCTATGGCTACACCTTC.

This clone was picked up one time. The V call is TRBV28, the J call TRBJ1-2, with TRBD1 matching 8 bases. The germline V gene encodes CDR1 MDHEN and CDR2 SYDVKM. There are 15 residues in the CDR3. Trimming cost V 6 bases and J 6 bases; bases outside gene matches: 12. The CDR3 here is CASSPMTGVVHGYTF. CDR3 bases: TGTGCCAGCAGCCCTATGACAGGGGTCGTGCATGGCTACACCTTC.

This chain links TRBV30 with TRBJ2-7; a possible D gene is TRBD1 (5 bases). The CDR3 is 14 residues long. Germline values: CDR1 GTSNPN, CDR2 SVGIG (reference sequence). Trimming removed 6 bases from V and 2 bases from J, with 17 bases in between. CDR3 sequence (DNA): TGTGCCTGCCCCCGGGCAAAGGGGCCCTACGAGCAGTACTTC. It yields the protein CACPRAKGPYEQYF.

The chain joins TRBV11-2 to TRBJ2-7; 8 nucleotides line up with TRBD1. Trimming at V came to 9 bases and at J to 1 base, leaving 2 bases not matched to a gene. The CDR3 is 12 residues long. Per germline, CDR1 SGHAT and CDR2 FQNNGV. Here the CDR3 reads CASRTGSYEQYF. For the CDR3, the DNA is TGTGCCAGTCGGACAGGGTCCTACGAGCAGTACTTC.

V gene TRBV27 combines with J gene TRBJ2-7; 9 bases agree with TRBD1. The CDR3 extends over 14 amino acids. The germline gives CDR1 MNHEY, CDR2 SMNVEV (reference sequence). V was pared by 3 bases and J by 6 bases, with 6 bases of the junction left unmatched. CDR3 DNA: TGTGCCAGCAGTTTGGGGGGGACAGGGATCGAGCAGTACTTC. The encoded protein is CASSLGGTGIEQYF.

The chain carries TRBV4-2 and TRBJ2-1; 11 positions agree with TRBD2. J gave up 4 bases and V 0 bases, and 5 bases lay outside the gene matches. Germline CDR1 reads LGHNA; CDR2 reads YNFKEQ. CDR3 length: 17 residues. For the CDR3, the DNA is TGTGCCAGCAGCCAAGAAGCCGGGACTAGCGGTTACAATGAGCAGTTCTTC. Translating gives CASSQEAGTSGYNEQFF.

The chain has TRBV7-9 and TRBJ2-7; no definite D call. Trimming shortened V by 5 bases and J by 1 base, and 12 bases separated the two germline ends. CDR1 and CDR2 (germline): SEHNR, FQNEAQ (reference sequence). This CDR3 has 14 amino acids. CDR3 protein: CASSDQQLSYEQYF. The CDR3 bases are TGTGCCAGCAGCGACCAACAGCTGTCCTACGAGCAGTACTTC.

This clone came up many times. The V call is TRBV4-3, the J call TRBJ2-7; 9 bases agree with TRBD1. With V trimmed by 3 bases and J by 2 bases, 5 bases remained unmatched. The germline V gene encodes CDR1 LGHNA and CDR2 YSLEER. The CDR3 runs 15 residues. Written as DNA, the CDR3 is TGCGCCAGCAGCCAGGGACGACAGGGGGCCTACGAGCAGTACTTC. Its translation: CASSQGRQGAYEQYF.

The chain uses TRBV7-8 and TRBJ1-3; 9 bases match TRBD1. Germline V gene sequence: CDR1 SGHVS, CDR2 FQNEAQ. The CDR3 runs to 15 residues. The V and J ends lost 5 bases and 4 bases, in that order; junction bases with no gene match: 6. CDR3 amino acids: CASSQGTGFGNTIYF. The CDR3 DNA sequence: TGTGCCAGCAGCCAAGGGACAGGGTTCGGAAACACCATATATTTT.

The chain has TRBV7-3 and TRBJ2-1, with 8 nucleotides matching TRBD1. V was pared by 3 bases and J by 8 bases, with 9 bases of the junction left unmatched. Germline V gene data show CDR1 as SGHTA and CDR2 as FQGTGA. The CDR3 covers 15 residues. CDR3 amino acids: CASSFSDRVIDEQFF. The CDR3 DNA follows: TGTGCCAGCAGCTTTTCGGACAGGGTAATCGATGAGCAGTTCTTC.

The gene calls are TRBV27 and TRBJ1-2; a possible D gene is TRBD1 (6 bases). CDR3 length: 11 amino acids. Per germline, CDR1 MNHEY and CDR2 SMNVEV (reference sequence). V was cut by 5 bases and J by 8 bases, with 9 bases left in between. In DNA form, the CDR3 reads TGTGCCAGCAGTACAGGGTCCGGCTACACCTTC. It codes for CASSTGSGYTF.

This rearrangement joins TRBV7-6 to TRBJ1-5, with D perhaps matching TRBD1 (5 bases). CDR3 size: 16 residues. The ends were cut back, 8 bases at V and 6 bases at J, with 23 bases in the middle. Germline CDR1 SGHVS, CDR2 FNYEAQ. The CDR3 here is CASPRGGRVRCQPQHF. In nucleotides, the CDR3 is TGTGCCAGCCCTAGGGGTGGGAGGGTTCGGTGTCAGCCCCAGCATTTT.

This clone appeared a single time. This rearrangement joins TRBV15 to TRBJ2-1, with a tentative D call TRBD2 (5 bases). Germline CDR1 reads LNHNV; CDR2 reads YYDKDF (reference sequence). CDR3 size: 17 residues. Trimming pared 0 bases from V and 5 bases from J, leaving 17 bases between. The CDR3 bases are TGTGCCACCAGCAGAGATCCGCCTGAGGACTGGGACAATGAGCAGTTCTTC. Translated: CATSRDPPEDWDNEQFF.

This sequence joins TRBV7-6 and TRBJ2-2, with 9 bases lining up with TRBD1. The CDR3 runs to 19 residues. J lost 1 base, V lost 2 bases, and 11 bases had no gene match. Germline CDR1 reads SGHVS; CDR2 reads FNYEAQ. Here the CDR3 reads CASSLPYLGQGMNTGELFF. The DNA for the CDR3 is TGTGCCAGCAGCTTACCTTACTTGGGACAGGGCATGAACACCGGGGAGCTGTTTTTT. Combining the CDR3 with reference TRBV7-6 and TRBJ2-2 gives the whole variable domain GAGVSQSPRYKVTKRGQDVALRCDPISGHVSLYWYRQALGQGPEFLTYFNYEAQQDKSGLPNDRFSAERPEGSISTLTIQRTEQRDSAMYRCASSLPYLGQGMNTGELFFGEGSRLTVL.

This clone came up once. The chain carries TRBV5-1 and TRBJ2-7; 7 bases align to TRBD2. Per the germline V gene, CDR1 is SGHRS and CDR2 is YFSETQ. After removal of 4 bases from V and 3 bases from J, the junction contained 7 bases not matched to a gene. This CDR3 comprises 14 residues. The CDR3 region has the DNA TGCGCCAGCAGCCCCGGATCGGGGGGCTACGAGCAGTACTTC. Translation gives CASSPGSGGYEQYF.

The chain is built from TRBV20-1 and TRBJ1-6; D is undetermined. Germline V CDR1 and CDR2: DFQATT, SNEGSKA (reference sequence). Trimming took 3 bases from V and 9 from J, leaving 6 bases between them. The CDR3 consists of 11 residues. The DNA of the CDR3 is TGCAGTGCTAGGCTCGGTTCACCCCTCCACTTT. Its protein is CSARLGSPLHF.

The chain employs TRBV10-3 and TRBJ1-4; TRBD1 matches at 8 bases. The CDR3 sequence is 18 residues long. Trimming cost V 0 bases and J 0 bases; bases outside gene matches: 6. Germline values: CDR1 ENHRY, CDR2 SYGVKD. This CDR3 reads CAISESIPGGTTNEKLFF. CDR3 sequence (DNA): TGTGCCATCAGTGAGTCGATCCCAGGGGGCACAACTAATGAAAAACTGTTTTTT.

The chain employs TRBV7-8 and TRBJ2-7; a possible D gene is TRBD2 (5 bases). V was shortened by 5 bases and J by 4 bases, with 12 bases between the two germline ends. CDR1 and CDR2 (germline): SGHVS, FQNEAQ. The CDR3 is 13 amino acids. The CDR3: CASSSRESYEQYF. Here the CDR3 DNA reads TGTGCCAGCAGCAGCCGGGAATCATACGAGCAGTACTTC. The whole variable domain, filled in from reference TRBV7-8 and TRBJ2-7, reads GAGVSQSPRYKVAKRGQDVALRCDPISGHVSLFWYQQALGQGPEFLTYFQNEAQLDKSGLPSDRFFAERPEGSVSTLKIQRTQQEDSAVYLCASSSRESYEQYFGPGTRLTVT.

V usage is TRBV7-9 and J usage is TRBJ2-2, with 7 bases lining up with TRBD2. The CDR3 spans 17 residues. Germline V lookup: CDR1 SEHNR, CDR2 FQNEAQ (reference sequence). Germline trimming cut 5 bases from V and 4 bases from J; bases unmatched to any gene: 13. The CDR3 DNA is TGTGCCAGCAGCCAAGATTGGTCGGGGGGATTCACCGGGGAGCTGTTTTTT. Translation gives CASSQDWSGGFTGELFF.

Many counts were recorded for this clone. The V and J genes are TRBV7-9 and TRBJ1-1; maybe TRBD1 (5 bases). There are 13 residues in the CDR3. Germline V CDR1 and CDR2: SEHNR, FQNEAQ (reference sequence). Trimming shortened V by 5 bases and J by 1 base, and 8 bases separated the two germline ends. CDR3 protein: CASSRTGNTEAFF. In DNA, the CDR3 is TGTGCCAGCAGCCGAACAGGGAACACTGAAGCTTTCTTT.

This clone was picked up a small number of times. The chain couples TRBV4-1 to TRBJ2-6; D may be TRBD2 (6 bases). Germline CDR1 is MGHRA and CDR2 is YSYEKL. The CDR3 totals 16 residues. Trimming took 0 bases from V and 4 from J, leaving 10 bases between them. The CDR3 loop reads CASSQDRGSGANVLTF. CDR3 nucleotides: TGCGCCAGCAGCCAAGATCGGGGGTCCGGGGCCAACGTCCTGACTTTC.

The chain joins TRBV7-3 to TRBJ1-1, with 9 bases that match TRBD1. Losses at the gene ends were 5 bases for V and 0 bases for J; bases not matched to a gene: 4. From germline, CDR1 is SGHTA and CDR2 FQGTGA. The CDR3 sequence is 15 residues long. Here the CDR3 reads CASSLGTGMNTEAFF. The CDR3 DNA is TGTGCCAGCAGCCTCGGGACAGGGATGAACACTGAAGCTTTCTTT.

The chain carries TRBV9 and TRBJ1-2; 9 bases match TRBD1. Unmatched junction bases numbered 10, after V lost 6 bases and J lost 7 bases. Germline CDR1 reads SGDLS; CDR2 reads YYNGEE. CDR3 length: 14 amino acids. CDR3 loop: CASNDRGRSGGYTF. The CDR3 DNA sequence: TGTGCCAGCAACGACAGGGGGAGATCGGGTGGCTACACCTTC.

The sample holds a few counts of this clone. This chain links TRBV19 with TRBJ1-1, with 7 bases aligning to TRBD1. Trimming took 7 bases from V and 0 from J; bases not matched to a gene: 5. From germline, CDR1 is LNHDA and CDR2 SQIVND (reference sequence). The CDR3 loop spans 14 amino acids. CDR3 residues: CASTQGGMNTEAFF. The DNA of the CDR3 is TGTGCCAGTACCCAGGGGGGCATGAACACTGAAGCTTTCTTT. Looking up the rest from reference TRBV19 and TRBJ1-1 gives the full variable domain: DGGITQSPKYLFRKEGQNVTLSCEQNLNHDAMYWYRQDPGQGLRLIYYSQIVNDFQKGDIAEGYSVSREKKESFPLTVTSAQKNPTAFYLCASTQGGMNTEAFFGQGTRLTVV.

This clone came up a few times. One junction end does not reproduce the germline sequence, and a read error may be involved. The V gene is TRBV15, the J gene TRBJ1-2; D is unclear. This CDR3 is 15 amino acids long. CDR1 LNHNV and CDR2 YYDKDF come from the germline V gene (reference sequence). In DNA form, the CDR3 reads TGTGCCAACAGCAGAGACGGGGTATTTAGCTATGGCTACACCTTC. Its protein product is CANSRDGVFSYGYTF.

The chain carries TRBV6-5 and TRBJ1-1; 7 nucleotides match TRBD1. This CDR3 has 14 residues. After removal of 8 bases from V and 5 bases from J, the junction contained 11 bases not matched to a gene. Germline loops: CDR1 MNHEY, CDR2 SVGAGI. CDR3 DNA: TGTGCCAGCGGAAAACAGGGGCGCGGGACTGAAGCTTTCTTT. Amino acids: CASGKQGRGTEAFF.

The chain couples TRBV10-3 to TRBJ2-5, with 9 bases identical to TRBD1. The CDR3 runs to 13 residues. CDR1 and CDR2 (germline): ENHRY, SYGVKD. With V trimmed by 6 bases and J by 4 bases, 3 bases remained unmatched. The CDR3 here is CAIRDRGRETQYF. CDR3 nucleotide sequence: TGTGCCATCAGGGACAGGGGCCGAGAGACCCAGTACTTC.

The rearrangement uses TRBV7-6 and TRBJ2-7; TRBD2 matches at 7 bases. CDR1 SGHVS and CDR2 FNYEAQ come from the germline V gene. The CDR3 contains 13 residues. V lost 1 base, J lost 5 bases, and 2 bases stayed unmatched. The CDR3, as DNA: TGTGCCAGCAGCTTAGTGAGCGGGGACGAGCAGTACTTC. This encodes CASSLVSGDEQYF.

This clone was detected only a few times. The chain couples TRBV2 to TRBJ1-1; perhaps TRBD1 as D (6 bases). Trimming took off 5 bases at V and 1 base at J, with 8 bases between the two ends. Germline CDR1 is SNHLY and CDR2 is FYNNEI. The CDR3 extends over 13 amino acids. This chain's CDR3 is CASSPGQNTEAFF. DNA of the CDR3: TGTGCCAGCAGTCCGGGACAGAACACTGAAGCTTTCTTT.

The chain combines TRBV9 with TRBJ1-5, with 11 bases fitting TRBD1. The germline gives CDR1 SGDLS, CDR2 YYNGEE. The CDR3 contains 15 residues. V shed 0 bases, J shed 6 bases, and the junction held 2 bases outside the gene matches. CDR3 sequence: CASSVGGTGGQPQHF. The DNA for the CDR3 is TGTGCCAGCAGCGTAGGGGGGACAGGGGGTCAGCCCCAGCATTTT.